These 4 T cell receptor beta chains were all obtained from the same sample, sequenced in a study of blood T cell repertoires in COVID-19. Using immunoSEQ multiplex PCR, the repertoire was profiled, and TCRdb retains in-frame clones only, with some absent. The profile shows around 300,000 clones, roughly 86% of them singletons. Input material: PBMCs or T cells enriched from blood (not recorded which). The receptor set was obtained from a woman aged 25 to 39 who had recovered from COVID-19.

The table lists this clone with a count of one. The V call is TRBV25-1, the J call TRBJ2-7; 8 bases are a match to TRBD1. V shed 1 base, J shed 6 bases, and the junction held 11 bases outside the gene matches. This CDR3 has 16 amino acids. In germline, CDR1 is MGHDK, CDR2 SYGVNS. CDR3 sequence (DNA): TGTGCCAGCAGTGAATCTCGCTCGGCAGGGGGCCGCGAGCAGTACTTC. Protein sequence: CASSESRSAGGREQYF.

The chain employs TRBV9 and TRBJ2-3; TRBD1 aligns across 7 bases. CDR1 is SGDLS and CDR2 is YYNGEE in the germline V gene. This CDR3 contains 14 residues. V shed 3 bases and J 3 bases; nucleotides not matched to a gene: 4. CDR3 in DNA: TGTGCCAGCAGCGCTCACAGGGGTACAGATACGCAGTATTTT. Encoded protein: CASSAHRGTDTQYF.

The CDR3 DNA reads TGTGCCAGCAGTCCCAATGACGGGGGGGGAGACCTTAACTATGGCTACACCTTC. Residues: CASSPNDGGGDLNYGYTF. This rearrangement joins TRBV7-2 to TRBJ1-2; possible D gene TRBD1, 5 bases. Trimming took off 6 bases at V and 1 base at J, with 24 bases between the two ends. Germline V CDR1 and CDR2: SGHTA, FQGNSA. The CDR3 totals 18 residues. The full variable domain, rest sourced from reference TRBV7-2 and TRBJ1-2, is GAGVSQSPSNKVTEKGKDVELRCDPISGHTALYWYRQSLGQGLEFLIYFQGNSAPDKSGLPSDRFSAERTGGSVSTLTIQRTQQEDSAVYLCASSPNDGGGDLNYGYTFGSGTRLTVV.

This chain connects TRBV7-8 to TRBJ1-5; TRBD1 aligns across 7 bases. Germline CDR1 SGHVS, CDR2 FQNEAQ. The CDR3 has 16 amino acids. V dropped 0 bases and J dropped 0; count of bases not matched to a gene: 2. CDR3 sequence (DNA): TGTGCCAGCAGCTTAGCGACAGGGTATAGCAATCAGCCCCAGCATTTT. It codes for CASSLATGYSNQPQHF.